This T cell receptor beta chain originates from a study of T-cell reconstitution after alpha-beta-depleted transplantation in children. Study-wide findings and caveats: Reportedly, roughly two months post-transplant, alpha-beta T cells arose from several hundred expanded graft clones.

Library preparation (for TCRbeta) was performed with unique molecular identifiers. TCRdb re-called the PCR reads through MiXCR, storing one row per CDR3 protein. The sample carries hundreds of thousands of distinct CDR3 sequences, about 17% recorded once. As to this clonotype: Its antigen is undetermined.

The CDR3 consists of 14 residues. In germline, CDR1 is DFQATT, CDR2 SNEGSKA (reference sequence). Trimming pared 0 bases from V and 2 bases from J, leaving 11 bases between. The V and J genes are TRBV20-1 and TRBJ2-7, with D tentatively TRBD1 (6 bases). This sequence was found in a boy less than two years old who had a stem cell transplant for Wiskott-Aldrich syndrome, so the T cells may come from the graft donor. Sample: PBMCs, mostly from graft donor cells, taken 360 days after TCRalphabeta/CD19-depleted stem cell transplant. The CDR3 DNA sequence: TGCAGTGCTAGAGATATTGGGGGCCCCTACGAGCAGTACTTC. The encoded protein is CSARDIGGPYEQYF.